This T cell receptor beta chain comes out of a study of CD8 T cells in ankylosing spondylitis. Study results and limitations: A motif in TCR beta, a set of roughly eight highly homologous variants, appeared characteristic of ankylosing spondylitis blood.

This clonotype showed up just a few times. Antigen unknown. Each CDR3 protein is one row after TCRdb ran MiXCR on the 5' RACE reads. The table shows about 840,000 distinct CDR3 sequences, with 12% occurring only once. Germline-derived CDR1 and CDR2 are SGDLS and YYNGEE. CDR3 length equals 12 residues. With 4 bases removed from V and 10 bases from J, the gap between germline ends came to 12 bases. The receptor's source is a male donor with ankylosing spondylitis. This chain joins TRBV9 and TRBJ1-5; possibly TRBD1 for D (5 bases). The material sequenced was blood, either unsorted or a sorted T cell fraction (not recorded which). The CDR3 here is CASSLGRGPQHF. The DNA for the CDR3 is TGTGCCAGCAGCCTAGGGAGGGGACCCCAGCATTTT. Full variable domain (outside the CDR3, taken from reference TRBV9 and TRBJ1-5): DSGVTQTPKHLITATGQRVTLRCSPRSGDLSVYWYQQSLDQGLQFLIQYYNGEERAKGNILERFSAQQFPDLHSELNLSSLELGDSALYFCASSLGRGPQHFGDGTRLSIL.